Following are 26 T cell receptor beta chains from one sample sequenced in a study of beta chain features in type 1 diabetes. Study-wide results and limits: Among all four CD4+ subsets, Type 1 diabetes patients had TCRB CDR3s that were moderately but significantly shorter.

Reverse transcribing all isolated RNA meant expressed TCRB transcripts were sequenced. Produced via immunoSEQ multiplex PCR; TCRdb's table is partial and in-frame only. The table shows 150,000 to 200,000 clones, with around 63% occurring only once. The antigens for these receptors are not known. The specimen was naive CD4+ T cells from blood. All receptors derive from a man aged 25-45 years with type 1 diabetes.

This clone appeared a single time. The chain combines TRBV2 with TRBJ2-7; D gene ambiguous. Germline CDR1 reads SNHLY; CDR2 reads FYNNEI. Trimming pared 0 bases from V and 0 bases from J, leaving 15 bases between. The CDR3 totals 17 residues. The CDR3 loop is CASSEAVGRGSSYEQYF. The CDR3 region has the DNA TGTGCCAGCAGTGAAGCGGTGGGCCGTGGAAGCTCCTACGAGCAGTACTTC.

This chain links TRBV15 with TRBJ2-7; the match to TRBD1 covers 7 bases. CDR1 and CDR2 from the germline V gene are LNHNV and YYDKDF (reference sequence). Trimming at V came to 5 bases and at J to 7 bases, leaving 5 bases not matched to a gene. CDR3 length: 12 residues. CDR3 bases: TGTGCCACCAGCGGGGACAGTAGGGAGCAGTACTTC. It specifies CATSGDSREQYF.

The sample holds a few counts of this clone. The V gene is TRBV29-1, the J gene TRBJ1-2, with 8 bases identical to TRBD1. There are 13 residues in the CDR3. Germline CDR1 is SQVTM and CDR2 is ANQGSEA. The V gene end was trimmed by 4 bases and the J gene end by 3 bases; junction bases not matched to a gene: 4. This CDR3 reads CSVGSTGDYGYTF. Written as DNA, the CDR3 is TGCAGCGTTGGCTCGACAGGGGACTATGGCTACACCTTC.

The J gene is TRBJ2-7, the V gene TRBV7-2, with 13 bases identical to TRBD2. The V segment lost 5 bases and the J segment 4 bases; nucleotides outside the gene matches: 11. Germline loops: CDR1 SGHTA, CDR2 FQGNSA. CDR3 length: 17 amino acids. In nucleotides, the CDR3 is TGTGCCAGCAGCCTCGGGACTAGCGGGGTGCCGGGGTACGAGCAGTACTTC. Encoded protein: CASSLGTSGVPGYEQYF.

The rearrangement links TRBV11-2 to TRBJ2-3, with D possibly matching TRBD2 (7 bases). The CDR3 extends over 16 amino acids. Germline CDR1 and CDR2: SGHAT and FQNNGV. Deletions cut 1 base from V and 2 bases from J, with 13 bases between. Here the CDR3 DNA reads TGTGCCAGCAGCTTAGTCGAGCGGGGACACACAGATACGCAGTATTTT. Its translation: CASSLVERGHTDTQYF.

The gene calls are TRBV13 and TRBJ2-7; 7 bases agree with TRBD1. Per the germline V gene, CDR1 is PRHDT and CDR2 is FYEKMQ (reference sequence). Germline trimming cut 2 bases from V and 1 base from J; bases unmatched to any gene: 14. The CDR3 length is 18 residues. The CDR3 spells CASSLPYSRQGLSYEQYF. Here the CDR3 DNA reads TGTGCCAGCAGCTTACCCTACTCCCGACAGGGTCTATCCTACGAGCAGTACTTC.

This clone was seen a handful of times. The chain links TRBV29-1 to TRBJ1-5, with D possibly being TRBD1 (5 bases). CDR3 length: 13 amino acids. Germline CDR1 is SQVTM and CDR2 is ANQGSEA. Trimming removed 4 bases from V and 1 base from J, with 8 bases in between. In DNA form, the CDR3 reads TGCAGCGTTGCCGGGACGAGCAATCAGCCCCAGCATTTT. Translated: CSVAGTSNQPQHF.

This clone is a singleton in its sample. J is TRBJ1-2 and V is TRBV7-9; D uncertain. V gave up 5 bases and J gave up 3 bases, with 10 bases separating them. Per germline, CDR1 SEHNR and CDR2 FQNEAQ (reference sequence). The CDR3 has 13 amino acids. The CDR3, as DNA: TGTGCCAGCAGCCCCCGCGGGGACTATGGCTACACCTTC. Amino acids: CASSPRGDYGYTF.

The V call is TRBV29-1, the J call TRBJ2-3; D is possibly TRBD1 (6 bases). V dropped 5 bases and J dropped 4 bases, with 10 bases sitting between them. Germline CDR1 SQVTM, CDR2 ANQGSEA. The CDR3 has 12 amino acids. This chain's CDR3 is CSVSQGADTQYF. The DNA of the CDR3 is TGCAGCGTTTCACAGGGCGCAGATACGCAGTATTTT.

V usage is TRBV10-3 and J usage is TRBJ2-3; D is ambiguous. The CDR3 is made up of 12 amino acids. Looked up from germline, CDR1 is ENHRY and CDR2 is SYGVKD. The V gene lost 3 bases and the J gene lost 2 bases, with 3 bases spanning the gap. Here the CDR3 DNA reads TGTGCCATCAGTGATAACACAGATACGCAGTATTTT. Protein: CAISDNTDTQYF.

The CDR3 region has the DNA TGCGCCAGCAGCCAAGACAGGGACTGGAATCAGCCCCAGCATTTT. Translating gives CASSQDRDWNQPQHF. This chain connects TRBV4-1 to TRBJ1-5; the D gene is possibly TRBD1 (5 bases). The CDR3 covers 15 residues. Germline loops: CDR1 MGHRA, CDR2 YSYEKL. Trimming left V 0 bases short and J 4 bases short, with 10 bases between.

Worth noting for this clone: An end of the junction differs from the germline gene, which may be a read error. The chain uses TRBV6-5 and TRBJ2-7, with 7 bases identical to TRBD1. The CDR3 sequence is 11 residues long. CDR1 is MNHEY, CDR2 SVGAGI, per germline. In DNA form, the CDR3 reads TGTGCCAGCCGGGACCCGACAGGGACCGTCTTC. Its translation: CASRDPTGTVF.

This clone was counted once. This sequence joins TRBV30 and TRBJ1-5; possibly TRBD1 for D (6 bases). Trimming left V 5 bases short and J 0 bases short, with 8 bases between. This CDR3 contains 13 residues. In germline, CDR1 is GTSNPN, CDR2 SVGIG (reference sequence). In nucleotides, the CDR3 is TGTGCCTGGGGGGGCCTTAGCAATCAGCCCCAGCATTTT. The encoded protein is CAWGGLSNQPQHF.

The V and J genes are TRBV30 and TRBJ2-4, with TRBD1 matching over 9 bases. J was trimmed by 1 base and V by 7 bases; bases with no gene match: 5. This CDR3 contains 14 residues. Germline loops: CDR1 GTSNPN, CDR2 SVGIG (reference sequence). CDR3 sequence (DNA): TGTGCCTTACAGGGGGCAGTTGCCAAAAACATTCAGTACTTC. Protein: CALQGAVAKNIQYF. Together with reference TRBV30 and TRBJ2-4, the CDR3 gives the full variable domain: SQTIHQWPATLVQPVGSPLSLECTVEGTSNPNLYWYRQAAGRGLQLLFYSVGIGQISSEVPQNLSASRPQDRQFILSSKKLLLSDSGFYLCALQGAVAKNIQYFGAGTRLSVL.

The CDR3 coding sequence is TGTGCCAGCAGCGGCGACAGTTTCGGATCCTATGGCTACACCTTC. It is translated as CASSGDSFGSYGYTF. The V gene is TRBV9, the J gene TRBJ1-2, with D possibly matching TRBD1 (5 bases). V dropped 3 bases and J dropped 4 bases, with 16 bases sitting between them. The CDR3 loop spans 15 amino acids. Germline-derived CDR1 and CDR2 are SGDLS and YYNGEE.

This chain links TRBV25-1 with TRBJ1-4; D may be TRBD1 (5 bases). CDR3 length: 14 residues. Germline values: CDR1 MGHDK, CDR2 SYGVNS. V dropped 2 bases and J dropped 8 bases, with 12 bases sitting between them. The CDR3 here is CASSEGGAGEKLFF. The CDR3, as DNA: TGTGCCAGCAGTGAAGGAGGGGCAGGAGAAAAACTGTTTTTT.

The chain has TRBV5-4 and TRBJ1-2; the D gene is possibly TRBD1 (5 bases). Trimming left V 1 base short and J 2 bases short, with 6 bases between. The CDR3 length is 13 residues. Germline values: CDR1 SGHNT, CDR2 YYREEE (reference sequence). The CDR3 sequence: CASSLPGNYGYTF. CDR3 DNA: TGTGCCAGCAGCTTGCCAGGGAACTATGGCTACACCTTC.

In DNA form, the CDR3 reads TGTGCCAGCAGCTTAGCCGTTGGAGATACGCAGTATTTT. The encoded protein is CASSLAVGDTQYF. V gene TRBV7-2 combines with J gene TRBJ2-3; no firm D call. V was pared by 0 bases and J by 5 bases, with 6 bases between. CDR1 is SGHTA and CDR2 is FQGNSA in the germline V gene. The CDR3 has 13 residues.

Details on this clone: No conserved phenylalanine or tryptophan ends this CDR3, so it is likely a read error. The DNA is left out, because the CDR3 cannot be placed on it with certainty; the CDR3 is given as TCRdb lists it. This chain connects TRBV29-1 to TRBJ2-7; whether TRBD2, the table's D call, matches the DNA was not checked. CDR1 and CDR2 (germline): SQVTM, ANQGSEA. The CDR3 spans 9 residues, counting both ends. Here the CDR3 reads CSVEDVGRR.

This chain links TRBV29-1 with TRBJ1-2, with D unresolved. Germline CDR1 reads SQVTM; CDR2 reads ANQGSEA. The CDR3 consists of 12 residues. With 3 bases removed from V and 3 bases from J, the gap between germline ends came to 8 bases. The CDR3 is CSVDQRYYGYTF. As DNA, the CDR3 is TGCAGCGTTGACCAGAGATACTATGGCTACACCTTC.

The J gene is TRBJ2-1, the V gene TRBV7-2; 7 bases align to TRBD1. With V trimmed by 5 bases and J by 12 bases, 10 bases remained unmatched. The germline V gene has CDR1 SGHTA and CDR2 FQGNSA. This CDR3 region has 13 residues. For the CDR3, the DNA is TGTGCCAGCAGCCTTGCAGACAGGGAGAGGCAGTTCTTC. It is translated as CASSLADRERQFF.

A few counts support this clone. CDR3 sequence (DNA): TGTGCCTGGAGTGAATGGGGGGAAACCAAAAACATTCAGTACTTC. It codes for CAWSEWGETKNIQYF. The gene calls are TRBV30 and TRBJ2-4; D is perhaps TRBD2 (6 bases). V gave up 1 base and J gave up 2 bases, with 12 bases separating them. CDR3 length: 15 amino acids. CDR1 and CDR2 from the germline V gene are GTSNPN and SVGIG (reference sequence). Together with reference TRBV30 and TRBJ2-4, the CDR3 gives the full variable domain: SQTIHQWPATLVQPVGSPLSLECTVEGTSNPNLYWYRQAAGRGLQLLFYSVGIGQISSEVPQNLSASRPQDRQFILSSKKLLLSDSGFYLCAWSEWGETKNIQYFGAGTRLSVL.

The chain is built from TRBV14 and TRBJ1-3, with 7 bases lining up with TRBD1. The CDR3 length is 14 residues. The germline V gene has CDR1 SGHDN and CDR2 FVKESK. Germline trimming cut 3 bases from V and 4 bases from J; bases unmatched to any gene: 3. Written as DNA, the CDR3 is TGTGCCAGCAGCCAGGGGGACAGCGGAAACACCATATATTTT. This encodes CASSQGDSGNTIYF.

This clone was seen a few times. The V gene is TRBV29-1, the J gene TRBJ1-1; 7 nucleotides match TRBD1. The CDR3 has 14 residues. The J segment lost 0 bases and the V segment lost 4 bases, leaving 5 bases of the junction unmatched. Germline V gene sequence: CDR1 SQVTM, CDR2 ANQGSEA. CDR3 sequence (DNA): TGCAGCGTTGGGCAGGGGGATTTGAACACTGAAGCTTTCTTT. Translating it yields CSVGQGDLNTEAFF. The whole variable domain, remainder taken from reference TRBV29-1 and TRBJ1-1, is SAVISQKPSRDICQRGTSLTIQCQVDSQVTMMFWYRQQPGQSLTLIATANQGSEATYESGFVIDKFPISRPNLTFSTLTVSNMSPEDSSIYLCSVGQGDLNTEAFFGQGTRLTVV.

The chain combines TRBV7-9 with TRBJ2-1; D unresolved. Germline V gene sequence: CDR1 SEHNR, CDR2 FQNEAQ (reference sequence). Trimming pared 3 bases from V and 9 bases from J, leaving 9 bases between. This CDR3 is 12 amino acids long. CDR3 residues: CASSLVWGEQFF. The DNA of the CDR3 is TGTGCCAGCAGCTTGGTTTGGGGTGAGCAGTTCTTC.

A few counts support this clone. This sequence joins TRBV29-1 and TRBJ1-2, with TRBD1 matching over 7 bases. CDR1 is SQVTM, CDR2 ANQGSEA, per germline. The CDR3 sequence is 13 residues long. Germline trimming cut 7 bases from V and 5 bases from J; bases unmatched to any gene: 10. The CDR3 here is CSAVTRDRYGYTF. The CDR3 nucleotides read TGCAGCGCAGTGACCCGGGACAGATATGGCTACACCTTC.